This TCR beta chain came from a study of T-cell reconstitution after alpha-beta-depleted transplantation in children. Regarding this clonotype: The germline gene is not matched at one end of the junction; a read error may be the cause.

CDR1 and CDR2 (germline): SNHLY, FYNNEI. This CDR3 region has 15 residues. Unique molecular identifiers were used in preparing the TCRbeta library. TCRdb re-derived calls from the PCR reads in MiXCR, one entry per CDR3 protein. The sample includes about 610,000 distinct CDR3 sequences, about 10% of them seen just once. This chain joins TRBV2 and TRBJ2-3, with D perhaps matching TRBD2 (5 bases). The TCR originated in a human donor who donated a stem cell graft to a child with acute myeloid leukemia. This specimen consisted of PBMCs from the stem cell graft donor, obtained from the stem cell graft. The chain's CDR3 is CVSRFPQRDTDTQYF. For the CDR3, the DNA is TGTGTCAGCAGATTCCCCCAACGGGACACAGATACGCAGTATTTT.